These 9 T cell receptor beta chains originate from one sample sequenced in a study of T cell responses to AZD1222 COVID-19 vaccine. Here immunoSEQ multiplex PCR was the method, and the copy in TCRdb shows in-frame clones only, minus some. The sample holds around 150,000 clones, 85% to 95% seen once. Sequencing used peripheral blood, obtained 28 days after the second AZD1222 dose. Receptor source: an adult who received the AZD1222 COVID-19 vaccine.

V is TRBV3-1 (or the pseudogene TRBV3-2) and J is TRBJ1-1; 9 bases fit TRBD1. Unmatched junction bases numbered 6, after V lost 1 base and J lost 6 bases. The germline V gene encodes CDR1 LGHDT and CDR2 YNNKEL (reference sequence). The CDR3 spans 15 residues. The CDR3 region has the DNA TGTGCCAGCAGCCAAGCCGGGACAGGGAGGGCTGAAGCTTTCTTT. Its protein product is CASSQAGTGRAEAFF.

This chain joins TRBV19 and TRBJ2-2; possibly TRBD2 for D (5 bases). The CDR3 loop spans 14 amino acids. Germline CDR1 and CDR2: LNHDA and SQIVND (reference sequence). V shed 7 bases and J shed 8 bases, with 17 bases lying between them. CDR3 coding DNA: TGTGCCAGTACGGACTTCCTGCCACCTGGGGAGCTGTTTTTT. Amino acid sequence: CASTDFLPPGELFF. The full variable domain, with the rest looked up from reference TRBV19 and TRBJ2-2, is DGGITQSPKYLFRKEGQNVTLSCEQNLNHDAMYWYRQDPGQGLRLIYYSQIVNDFQKGDIAEGYSVSREKKESFPLTVTSAQKNPTAFYLCASTDFLPPGELFFGEGSRLTVL.

The J gene is TRBJ1-5, the V gene TRBV15; D is perhaps TRBD1 (5 bases). The CDR3 contains 13 residues. The V end lost 6 bases, the J end lost 3 bases, and 9 bases lay between the germline ends. Germline values: CDR1 LNHNV, CDR2 YYDKDF (reference sequence). The CDR3: CATRPGINQPQHF. The CDR3 nucleotides are TGTGCCACCAGACCAGGGATCAATCAGCCCCAGCATTTT.

This clone has only one observation. This chain links TRBV19 with TRBJ2-7, with a tentative D call TRBD1 (5 bases). This CDR3 is 15 amino acids long. Germline V gene lookup returns CDR1 LNHDA and CDR2 SQIVND (reference sequence). V lost 6 bases and J lost 2, with 17 bases in between. The CDR3 DNA reads TGTGCCAGTAGCGTCATGCAGGGCGCCCCCTACGAGCAGTACTTC. Encoded protein: CASSVMQGAPYEQYF.

This chain connects TRBV21-1 to TRBJ1-2. TRBV21-1 is a pseudogene locus. The CDR3 runs to 13 residues. CDR3 DNA: TGTGCCAGCACCCCACCGGGCGGCTATGGCTACACCTTC. It codes for CASTPPGGYGYTF.

The chain combines TRBV9 with TRBJ1-4; 8 bases are a match to TRBD1. Germline V gene data show CDR1 as SGDLS and CDR2 as YYNGEE. This CDR3 is 16 amino acids long. V lost 4 bases to trimming and J lost 0 bases; unmatched junction nucleotides: 5. CDR3 sequence reads: CASSSRQGSTNEKLFF. DNA of the CDR3: TGTGCCAGCAGCTCCCGACAGGGGTCAACTAATGAAAAACTGTTTTTT. Based on the CDR3 plus reference TRBV9 and TRBJ1-4, the full variable domain is DSGVTQTPKHLITATGQRVTLRCSPRSGDLSVYWYQQSLDQGLQFLIQYYNGEERAKGNILERFSAQQFPDLHSELNLSSLELGDSALYFCASSSRQGSTNEKLFFGSGTQLSVL.

The chain uses TRBV6-2 or TRBV6-3 and TRBJ2-6; the D gene is possibly TRBD2 (5 bases). The germline CDR1 and CDR2 sequences are MNHEY and SVGEGT. This CDR3 has 17 residues. Trimming took 5 bases from V and 3 from J, leaving 17 bases between them. The CDR3 region has the DNA TGTGCCAGCAGTCTACCCCAAGAGGGTTTTGGGGCCAACGTCCTGACTTTC. Protein sequence: CASSLPQEGFGANVLTF.

The count of this clone is one. The rearrangement joins TRBV4-3 to TRBJ2-7; D possibly corresponds to TRBD2 (5 bases). Germline V gives CDR1 LGHNA, CDR2 YSLEER. Trimming pared 1 base from V and 2 bases from J, leaving 6 bases between. The CDR3 sequence is 13 residues long. The CDR3 sequence is CASSQGRPYEQYF. The CDR3 region has the DNA TGCGCCAGCAGCCAAGGGAGGCCCTACGAGCAGTACTTC.

The genes are TRBV3-1 (or the pseudogene TRBV3-2) and TRBJ2-3; the D is unclear. Trimming shortened V by 1 base and J by 6 bases, and 20 bases separated the two germline ends. Germline-derived CDR1 and CDR2 are LGHDT and YNNKEL (reference sequence). There are 17 residues in the CDR3. The CDR3 sequence: CASSQGAAGPKGDTQYF. Here the CDR3 DNA reads TGTGCCAGCAGCCAAGGGGCAGCCGGGCCCAAAGGGGATACGCAGTATTTT.